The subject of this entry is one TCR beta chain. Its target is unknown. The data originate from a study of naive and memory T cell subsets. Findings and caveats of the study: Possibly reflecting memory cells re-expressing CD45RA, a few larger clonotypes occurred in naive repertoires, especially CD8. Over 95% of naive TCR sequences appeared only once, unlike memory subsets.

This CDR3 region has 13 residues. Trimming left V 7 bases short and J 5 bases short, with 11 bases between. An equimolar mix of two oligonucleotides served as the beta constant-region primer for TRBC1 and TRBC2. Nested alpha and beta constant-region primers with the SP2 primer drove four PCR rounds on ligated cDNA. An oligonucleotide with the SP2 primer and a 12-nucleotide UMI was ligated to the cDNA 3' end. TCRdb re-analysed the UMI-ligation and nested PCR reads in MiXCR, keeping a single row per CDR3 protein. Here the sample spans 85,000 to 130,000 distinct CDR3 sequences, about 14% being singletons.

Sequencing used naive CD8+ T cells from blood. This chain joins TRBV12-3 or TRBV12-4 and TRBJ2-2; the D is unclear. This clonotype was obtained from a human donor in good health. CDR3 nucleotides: TGTGCCAGCACTCTCTCGGGTACCGGGGAGCTGTTTTTT. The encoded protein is CASTLSGTGELFF.